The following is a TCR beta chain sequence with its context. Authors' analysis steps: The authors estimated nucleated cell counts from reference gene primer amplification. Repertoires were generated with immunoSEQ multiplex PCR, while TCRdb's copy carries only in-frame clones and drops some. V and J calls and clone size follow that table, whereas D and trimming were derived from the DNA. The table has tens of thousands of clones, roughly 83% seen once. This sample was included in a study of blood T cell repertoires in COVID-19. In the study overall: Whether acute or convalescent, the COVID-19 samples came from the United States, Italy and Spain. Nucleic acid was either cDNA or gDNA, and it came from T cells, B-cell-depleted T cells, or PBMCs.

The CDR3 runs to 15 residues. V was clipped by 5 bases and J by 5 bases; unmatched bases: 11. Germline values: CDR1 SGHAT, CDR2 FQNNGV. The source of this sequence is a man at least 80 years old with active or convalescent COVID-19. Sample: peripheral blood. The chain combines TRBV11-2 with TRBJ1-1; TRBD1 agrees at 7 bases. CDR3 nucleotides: TGTGCCAGCAGCGCTTACAGGGGTGGCAGGACTGAAGCTTTCTTT. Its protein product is CASSAYRGGRTEAFF.